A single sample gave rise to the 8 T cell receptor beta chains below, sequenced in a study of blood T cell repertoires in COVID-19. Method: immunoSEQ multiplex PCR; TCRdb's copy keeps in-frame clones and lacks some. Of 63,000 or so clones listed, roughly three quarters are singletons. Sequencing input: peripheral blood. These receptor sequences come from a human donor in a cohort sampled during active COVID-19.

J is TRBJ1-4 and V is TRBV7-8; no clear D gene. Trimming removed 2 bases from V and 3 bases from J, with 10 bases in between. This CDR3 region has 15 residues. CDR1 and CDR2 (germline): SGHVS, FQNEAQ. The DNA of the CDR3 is TGTGCCAGCAGCTTATCGGAGTTGTCTAATGAAAAACTGTTTTTT. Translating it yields CASSLSELSNEKLFF.

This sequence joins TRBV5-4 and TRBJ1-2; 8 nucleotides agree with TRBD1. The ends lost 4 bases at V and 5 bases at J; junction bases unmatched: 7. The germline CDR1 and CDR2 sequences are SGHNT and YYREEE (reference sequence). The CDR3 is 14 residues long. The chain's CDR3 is CASSRTTGEYGYTF. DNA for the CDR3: TGTGCCAGCAGCAGAACGACAGGGGAGTATGGCTACACCTTC.

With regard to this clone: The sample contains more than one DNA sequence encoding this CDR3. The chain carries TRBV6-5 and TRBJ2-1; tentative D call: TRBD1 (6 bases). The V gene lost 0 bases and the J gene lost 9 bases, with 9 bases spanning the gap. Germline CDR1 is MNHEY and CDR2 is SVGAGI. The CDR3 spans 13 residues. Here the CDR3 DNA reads TGTGCCAGCAGTTACTCGAGAGGGGGTGAGCAGTTCTTC. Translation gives CASSYSRGGEQFF.

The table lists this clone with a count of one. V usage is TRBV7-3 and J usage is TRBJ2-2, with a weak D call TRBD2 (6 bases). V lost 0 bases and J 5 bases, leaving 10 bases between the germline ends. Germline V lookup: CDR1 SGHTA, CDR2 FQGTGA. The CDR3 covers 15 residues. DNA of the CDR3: TGTGCCAGCAGCTTAACACTAGCCCGTACCGGGGAGCTGTTTTTT. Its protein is CASSLTLARTGELFF.

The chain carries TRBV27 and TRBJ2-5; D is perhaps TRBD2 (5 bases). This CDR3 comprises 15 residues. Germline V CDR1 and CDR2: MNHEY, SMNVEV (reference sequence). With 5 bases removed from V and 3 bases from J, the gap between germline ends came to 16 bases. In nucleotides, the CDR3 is TGTGCCAGCAGTCCAGGAGGTCTGATCAAAGAGACCCAGTACTTC. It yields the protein CASSPGGLIKETQYF.

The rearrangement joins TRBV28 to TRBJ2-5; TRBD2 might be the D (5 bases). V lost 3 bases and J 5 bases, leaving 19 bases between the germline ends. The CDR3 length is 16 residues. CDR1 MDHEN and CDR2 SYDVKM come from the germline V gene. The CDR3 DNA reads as TGTGCCAGCAGTTTCTTAAAGACTACCCCGGGGGAGACCCAGTACTTC. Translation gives CASSFLKTTPGETQYF.

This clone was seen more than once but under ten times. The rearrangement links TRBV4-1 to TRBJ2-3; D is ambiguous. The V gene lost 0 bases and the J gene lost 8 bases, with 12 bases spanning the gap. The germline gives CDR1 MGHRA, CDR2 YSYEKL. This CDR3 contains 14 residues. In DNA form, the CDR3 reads TGCGCCAGCAGCCAAGAAGAGAGGCCGGGTACGCAGTATTTT. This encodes CASSQEERPGTQYF.

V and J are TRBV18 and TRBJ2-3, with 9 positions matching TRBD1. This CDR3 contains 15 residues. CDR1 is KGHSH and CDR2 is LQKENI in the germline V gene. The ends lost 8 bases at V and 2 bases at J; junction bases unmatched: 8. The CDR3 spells CASAAGQGYTDTQYF. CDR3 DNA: TGTGCCAGCGCTGCCGGACAGGGGTACACAGATACGCAGTATTTT.